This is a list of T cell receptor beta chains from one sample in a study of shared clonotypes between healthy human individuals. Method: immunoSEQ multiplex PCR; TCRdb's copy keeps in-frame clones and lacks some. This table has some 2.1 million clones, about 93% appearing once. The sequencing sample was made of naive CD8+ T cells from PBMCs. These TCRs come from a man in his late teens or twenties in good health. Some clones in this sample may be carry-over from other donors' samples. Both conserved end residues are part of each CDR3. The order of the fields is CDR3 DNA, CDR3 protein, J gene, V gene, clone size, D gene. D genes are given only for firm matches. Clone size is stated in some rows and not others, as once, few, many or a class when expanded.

cdr3_nt: TGTGCCAGCAGCTTAGCGTACTTGACGGGCCGGCAGCCCCAGCATTTT
cdr3_aa: CASSLAYLTGRQPQHF
j_call: TRBJ1-5
v_call: TRBV7-2
clone_size: NA
d_call: NA

cdr3_nt: TGCGCCAGCAGCCCTGAGGTTGGGGAAAAACTGTTTTTT
cdr3_aa: CASSPEVGEKLFF
j_call: TRBJ1-4
v_call: TRBV5-1
clone_size: NA
d_call: NA

cdr3_nt: TGTGCCAGCAACGGCGGGCCGAGCGGCACTGAAGCTTTCTTT
cdr3_aa: CASNGGPSGTEAFF
j_call: TRBJ1-1
v_call: TRBV27
clone_size: NA
d_call: NA

cdr3_nt: TGTGCCAGCGAGAAGGACAGGTACCACTACGAGCAGTACTTC
cdr3_aa: CASEKDRYHYEQYF
j_call: TRBJ2-7
v_call: TRBV6-1
clone_size: NA
d_call: TRBD1

cdr3_nt: TGTGCCAGCAGCGTAGAAGGGGCAGGGGGCAATGAGCAGTTCTTC
cdr3_aa: CASSVEGAGGNEQFF
j_call: TRBJ2-1
v_call: TRBV9
clone_size: NA
d_call: TRBD1

cdr3_nt: TGTGCCAGCAGCTCTAGACAGGGACGGGGCAATCAGCCCCAGCATTTT
cdr3_aa: CASSSRQGRGNQPQHF
j_call: TRBJ1-5
v_call: TRBV13
clone_size: NA
d_call: TRBD1

cdr3_nt: TGTGCCAGCAGCTCACGCAGGGACCCAGGGCCCCAGCATTTT
cdr3_aa: CASSSRRDPGPQHF
j_call: TRBJ1-5
v_call: TRBV7-2
clone_size: NA
d_call: NA

cdr3_nt: TGTGCCATAGGAGAGACCCAGTACTTC
cdr3_aa: CAIGETQYF
j_call: TRBJ2-5
v_call: TRBV7-9
clone_size: NA
d_call: NA

cdr3_nt: TGTGCCAGCAGTTTAGGGGGAGGGCCCGAGCAGTACTTC
cdr3_aa: CASSLGGGPEQYF
j_call: TRBJ2-7
v_call: TRBV27
clone_size: NA
d_call: TRBD2

cdr3_nt: TGCGCCAGCAGCCAAGATTCGAGGCGGGACACAGATACGCAGTATTTT
cdr3_aa: CASSQDSRRDTDTQYF
j_call: TRBJ2-3
v_call: TRBV4-3
clone_size: NA
d_call: NA

cdr3_nt: TGCGCCAGCAGCTTGACGGGGTCGTCGAACACCGGGGAGCTGTTTTTT
cdr3_aa: CASSLTGSSNTGELFF
j_call: TRBJ2-2
v_call: TRBV5-1
clone_size: NA
d_call: NA

cdr3_nt: TGTGCCAGCAGCCGAGGGACAGGGAGAGGCTACACCTTC
cdr3_aa: CASSRGTGRGYTF
j_call: TRBJ1-2
v_call: TRBV14
clone_size: NA
d_call: TRBD1

cdr3_nt: TGTGCCAGCAGTTTAAGGGCACCATCCTACAATGAGCAGTTCTTC
cdr3_aa: CASSLRAPSYNEQFF
j_call: TRBJ2-1
v_call: TRBV27
clone_size: NA
d_call: NA

cdr3_nt: TGTGCCAGCAGTTTAATAGGGGGCTCCTACGAGCAGTACTTC
cdr3_aa: CASSLIGGSYEQYF
j_call: TRBJ2-7
v_call: TRBV28
clone_size: NA
d_call: NA

cdr3_nt: TGTGCCAGCAGCTATGGGGCTAGCGGGAACACCGGGGAGCTGTTTTTT
cdr3_aa: CASSYGASGNTGELFF
j_call: TRBJ2-2
v_call: TRBV7-9
clone_size: NA
d_call: TRBD2

cdr3_nt: TGTGCCAGCAGTCCTCCCGGGACTTCTAATGAAAAACTGTTTTTT
cdr3_aa: CASSPPGTSNEKLFF
j_call: TRBJ1-4
v_call: TRBV6-1
clone_size: NA
d_call: NA

cdr3_nt: TGTGCCAGCATCGGGGGTCGGGAGGCGGTTCAGCCCCAGCATTTT
cdr3_aa: CASIGGREAVQPQHF
j_call: TRBJ1-5
v_call: TRBV7-9
clone_size: NA
d_call: NA

cdr3_nt: TGTGCCAGCAGCCCCTGGCTTTGGCGGCCTCAGCAGCCCCAGCATTTT
cdr3_aa: CASSPWLWRPQQPQHF
j_call: TRBJ1-5
v_call: TRBV7-8
clone_size: NA
d_call: NA

cdr3_nt: TGTGCCAGCAGCTCGCGGACAGGGAGGACCGGGGAGCTGTTTTTT
cdr3_aa: CASSSRTGRTGELFF
j_call: TRBJ2-2
v_call: TRBV7-9
clone_size: NA
d_call: TRBD1

cdr3_nt: TGCGCCAGCAGCCAAGACAGTAGCTACGAGCAGTACTTC
cdr3_aa: CASSQDSSYEQYF
j_call: TRBJ2-7
v_call: TRBV4-1
clone_size: NA
d_call: NA

cdr3_nt: TGTGCCAGCAGCTCCGGGACAGCAGAAAACATTCAGTACTTC
cdr3_aa: CASSSGTAENIQYF
j_call: TRBJ2-4
v_call: TRBV7-9
clone_size: NA
d_call: TRBD1

cdr3_nt: TGTGCCAGCAGCTTGGCCAGGTCGAGGGCTGAAGCTTTCTTT
cdr3_aa: CASSLARSRAEAFF
j_call: TRBJ1-1
v_call: TRBV5-6
clone_size: NA
d_call: NA

cdr3_nt: TGTGCCAGCAGCAACGGGCAGGGGTACGAGCAGTACTTC
cdr3_aa: CASSNGQGYEQYF
j_call: TRBJ2-7
v_call: TRBV21-1
clone_size: few
d_call: NA

cdr3_nt: TGTGCCAGCAGCCAAGGACTCAATAGCAATCAGCCCCAGCATTTT
cdr3_aa: CASSQGLNSNQPQHF
j_call: TRBJ1-5
v_call: TRBV5-5
clone_size: once
d_call: NA

cdr3_nt: TGTGCCAGCAGAAAGACCAGAGACGCTGGAAACACCATATATTTT
cdr3_aa: CASRKTRDAGNTIYF
j_call: TRBJ1-3
v_call: TRBV6-6
clone_size: NA
d_call: NA

cdr3_nt: TGCAGCGCCCTTTATGGGGTCGAGCAGTACTTC
cdr3_aa: CSALYGVEQYF
j_call: TRBJ2-7
v_call: TRBV29-1
clone_size: NA
d_call: NA

cdr3_nt: TGCGCCAGCAGCCAAGAAACCGGGACTAGCGGGAGGAACAATGAGCAGTTCTTC
cdr3_aa: CASSQETGTSGRNNEQFF
j_call: TRBJ2-1
v_call: TRBV4-1
clone_size: NA
d_call: TRBD2

cdr3_nt: TGTGCCAGCAGCTTAATTAACGCTAACACTGAAGCTTTCTTT
cdr3_aa: CASSLINANTEAFF
j_call: TRBJ1-1
v_call: TRBV7-9
clone_size: NA
d_call: NA

cdr3_nt: TGTGCCAGCAGTGACGTCGGGGGCCTGGGCTACAATGAGCAGTTCTTC
cdr3_aa: CASSDVGGLGYNEQFF
j_call: TRBJ2-1
v_call: TRBV6-4
clone_size: NA
d_call: NA

cdr3_nt: TGTGCCAGCAGACCCCACCCCTGGGACCAAAGGAGCACAGATACGCAGTATTTT
cdr3_aa: CASRPHPWDQRSTDTQYF
j_call: TRBJ2-3
v_call: TRBV27
clone_size: NA
d_call: NA

cdr3_nt: TGTGCCAGCAGTTTAAACGGGGCCGGGGTGAGGGAGCAGTTCTTC
cdr3_aa: CASSLNGAGVREQFF
j_call: TRBJ2-1
v_call: TRBV28
clone_size: NA
d_call: NA

cdr3_nt: TGTGCCAGCAGCTTAGGTCAGCGCGAGCAGTACTTC
cdr3_aa: CASSLGQREQYF
j_call: TRBJ2-7
v_call: TRBV7-9
clone_size: NA
d_call: NA

cdr3_nt: TGTGCCAGCAGTTTACGGGACGGACCACACTACGAGCAGTACTTC
cdr3_aa: CASSLRDGPHYEQYF
j_call: TRBJ2-7
v_call: TRBV28
clone_size: NA
d_call: NA

cdr3_nt: TGTGCCAGCAGTTTTCGGACAACAAGGGGTACTGAAGCTTTCTTT
cdr3_aa: CASSFRTTRGTEAFF
j_call: TRBJ1-1
v_call: TRBV28
clone_size: few
d_call: NA

cdr3_nt: TGTGCCAGCAGTTTAAGGGGGGACAGGGGGAGTATTTACGAGCAGTACTTC
cdr3_aa: CASSLRGDRGSIYEQYF
j_call: TRBJ2-7
v_call: TRBV27
clone_size: once
d_call: TRBD1

cdr3_nt: TGTGCCACCAGCAGCTACCCCCGGGACACTGAAGCTTTCTTT
cdr3_aa: CATSSYPRDTEAFF
j_call: TRBJ1-1
v_call: TRBV15
clone_size: NA
d_call: NA

cdr3_nt: TGTGCCTGGTGTAGCGGGAGGCCTGGCGAGCAGTACTTC
cdr3_aa: CAWCSGRPGEQYF
j_call: TRBJ2-7
v_call: TRBV30
clone_size: NA
d_call: TRBD2

cdr3_nt: TGTGCCAGCAGTTCGGGACTAGGAAACTACGAGCAGTACTTC
cdr3_aa: CASSSGLGNYEQYF
j_call: TRBJ2-7
v_call: TRBV27
clone_size: NA
d_call: TRBD2

cdr3_nt: TGTGCCAGCAGTCCCAACTCCCACAGGGTCCGTACAACTAATGAAAAACTGTTTTTT
cdr3_aa: CASSPNSHRVRTTNEKLFF
j_call: TRBJ1-4
v_call: TRBV2
clone_size: NA
d_call: NA

cdr3_nt: TGTGCCAGCAGCTTAGACTGGACAGGGGGATTGGAGACCCAGTACTTC
cdr3_aa: CASSLDWTGGLETQYF
j_call: TRBJ2-5
v_call: TRBV7-9
clone_size: NA
d_call: TRBD1

cdr3_nt: TGTGCCAGCAGCTTAGACCAGGCGGAATACACAGATACGCAGTATTTT
cdr3_aa: CASSLDQAEYTDTQYF
j_call: TRBJ2-3
v_call: TRBV7-9
clone_size: NA
d_call: NA

cdr3_nt: TGTGCCAGCAGCGTAGCTCGGGGGGGCTCCTACAATGAGCAGTTCTTC
cdr3_aa: CASSVARGGSYNEQFF
j_call: TRBJ2-1
v_call: TRBV9
clone_size: NA
d_call: TRBD2

cdr3_nt: TGTGCCAGCAGTGATGGGGAGACCCAGTACTTC
cdr3_aa: CASSDGETQYF
j_call: TRBJ2-5
v_call: TRBV25-1
clone_size: NA
d_call: NA

cdr3_nt: TGTGCCAGCAGCCGATCCGGGACAGGGAACGAGCAGTACTTC
cdr3_aa: CASSRSGTGNEQYF
j_call: TRBJ2-7
v_call: TRBV14
clone_size: NA
d_call: TRBD1

cdr3_nt: TGTGCCAGCAGCTCGCCGAGCTCCTACGAGCAGTACTTC
cdr3_aa: CASSSPSSYEQYF
j_call: TRBJ2-7
v_call: TRBV11-2
clone_size: NA
d_call: NA